These T cell receptor beta chains were read from a single sample in a study of CD8+ T cells in alopecia areata. Produced via immunoSEQ multiplex PCR; TCRdb's table is partial and in-frame only. The repertoire holds around 35,000 clones, with nearly 55% as singletons. The sample taken for sequencing was CD4+ Tregs sorted from blood. These receptor sequences come from a human donor with alopecia areata. Each CDR3 is given without its conserved first and last residue. For some rows the clone size is stated as once, few or many, or as a class when expanded; others skip it.

abundance	v_gene	j_gene	CDR3aa
.	TRBV19	TRBJ2-2	ASSIENGELF
.	TRBV5-1	TRBJ2-7	ASSPIAGAGEQY
.	TRBV18	TRBJ2-2	ASSPPNSAGELF
.	TRBV4-1	TRBJ2-2	ASSQAQGSTGELF
.	TRBV5-1	TRBJ2-7	ASSPPIRGSYEQY
.	TRBV7-2	TRBJ1-6	ASSSNSLGNSPLH
.	TRBV11-2	TRBJ1-6	ASSPGDSPLH
few	TRBV2	TRBJ1-5	ASNLQGAEPQH
.	TRBV29-1	TRBJ1-1	SVRGGQSYTEAF
few	TRBV5-4	TRBJ2-2	ASSFAGVDGELF
few	TRBV15	TRBJ1-5	ATSRDNVGNQPQH
.	TRBV27	TRBJ1-3	ASISDSGNTIY
.	TRBV5-1	TRBJ2-1	ASSWLKAGGPGNEQF
.	TRBV5-1	TRBJ1-2	ASRWGDNYGYT
.	TRBV29-1	TRBJ2-1	SVVFGGSSYNEQF
.	TRBV19	TRBJ2-2	ASSIRGPGELF
medium-sized	TRBV7-2	TRBJ2-3	ASSPGFYTQY
.	TRBV6-5	TRBJ1-2	ASSYGGRGYT
.	TRBV6-6	TRBJ1-3	ASSLTGGRGNTIY
once	TRBV25-1	TRBJ1-2	ASRRSGTYGYT
once	TRBV9	TRBJ1-2	ASSGRTGYGRGYT
medium-sized	TRBV7-2	TRBJ2-1	ASSSVAGEGNEQF
.	TRBV6-1	TRBJ2-5	ATQREETQY
.	TRBV2	TRBJ1-1	ASRKGDEGATEAF
few	TRBV5-1	TRBJ2-1	ASSFASGLRGSYNEQF
.	TRBV4-3	TRBJ2-4	ASSQAGTPKNIQY
.	TRBV7-9	TRBJ2-2	ASSLGRNTGELF
few	TRBV5-1	TRBJ2-7	ASSLVAGGPYEQY
.	TRBV7-2	TRBJ2-1	ASSLEGTPYNEQF
few	TRBV5-1	TRBJ2-1	ASSLSGGGYNEQF
few	TRBV6-6	TRBJ2-2	ASSYRQDTGELF
.	TRBV10-3	TRBJ1-1	AISRGGIENTEAF
few	TRBV6-5	TRBJ1-2	ASRTGGYGYT